These T cell receptor beta chains were read from a single sample in a study of blood T cell repertoires in COVID-19. Method: immunoSEQ multiplex PCR; TCRdb's copy keeps in-frame clones and lacks some. The sample lists about 78,000 clones; roughly 86% were seen once. The sample was peripheral blood. The receptors here all came from a woman between 55 and 75 years old with acute or convalescent COVID-19. Each CDR3 is given with its conserved first and last residue. The D gene is left open where the match is weak. Part of the rows lack a size; the others show once, few, many or a class for expanded clones.

v_call,d_call,clone_size,j_call,cdr3_aa,cdr3_nt
TRBV5-1,-,-,TRBJ2-7,CASSLAPGDSYEQYF,TGCGCCAGCAGCTTGGCACCAGGGGATTCCTACGAGCAGTACTTC
TRBV28,TRBD1,-,TRBJ2-7,CASSSSLQQGAFRYEQYF,TGTGCCAGCAGCTCTAGCCTTCAACAGGGGGCATTTCGCTACGAGCAGTACTTC
TRBV18,TRBD1,-,TRBJ2-7,CASSPDRTNEQYF,TGTGCCAGCTCACCGGACAGGACCAACGAGCAGTACTTC
TRBV28,-,-,TRBJ1-1,CASSSVPPQARDTEAFF,TGTGCCAGCAGTTCAGTACCACCGCAGGCCCGAGACACTGAAGCTTTCTTT
TRBV12-3/TRBV12-4,-,few,TRBJ1-2,CASSLAAGYGYTF,TGTGCCAGCAGTTTAGCGGCAGGCTATGGCTACACCTTC
TRBV7-2,-,-,TRBJ1-2,CASSPLGQLDGYTF,TGTGCCAGCAGCCCCCTCGGACAGCTAGATGGCTACACCTTC
TRBV27,-,few,TRBJ1-5,CASSYHSNQPQHF,TGTGCCAGCAGTTATCATAGCAATCAGCCCCAGCATTTT
TRBV18,-,-,TRBJ1-1,CASSPSGGMAEAFF,TGTGCCAGCTCACCTTCCGGGGGGATGGCTGAAGCTTTCTTT
TRBV28,TRBD1,-,TRBJ2-1,CASSFRDRGLPDEQFF,TGTGCCAGCAGTTTCCGGGACAGGGGTCTTCCGGATGAGCAGTTCTTC
TRBV5-1,-,-,TRBJ2-5,CASSRSGGASKETQYF,TGCGCCAGCAGCCGTTCCGGAGGGGCCTCGAAAGAGACCCAGTACTTC
TRBV24-1,TRBD1,-,TRBJ1-4,CATRLTGTEGEKLFF,TGTGCCACCAGATTGACCGGGACAGAGGGTGAAAAACTGTTTTTT
TRBV12-3/TRBV12-4,-,-,TRBJ1-5,CASSLVADQPQHF,TGTGCCAGCAGTTTGGTGGCGGATCAGCCCCAGCATTTT
TRBV6-1,-,-,TRBJ1-5,CASSESNQPQHF,TGTGCCAGCAGTGAATCTAATCAGCCCCAGCATTTT
TRBV27,-,few,TRBJ1-4,CASSFLRGEKLFF,TGTGCCAGCAGTTTTCTGCGTGGTGAAAAACTGTTTTTT
TRBV11-1,-,-,TRBJ2-7,CASSQLLGQFYEQYF,TGTGCCAGCAGCCAGTTACTTGGACAATTCTACGAGCAGTACTTC
TRBV5-4,-,-,TRBJ2-7,CASSFWTAYEQYF,TGTGCCAGCAGCTTCTGGACAGCTTACGAGCAGTACTTC
TRBV28,-,-,TRBJ1-6,CASSSPSWGRNSPLHF,TGTGCCAGCAGTTCCCCCAGTTGGGGCCGAAATTCACCCCTCCACTTT
TRBV4-2,TRBD1,-,TRBJ2-1,CASSIVRGRGLDEQFF,TGTGCCAGCAGCATTGTCAGGGGGCGAGGGTTGGATGAGCAGTTCTTC
TRBV7-8,TRBD1,-,TRBJ2-7,CASRLTTGGWYEQYF,TGTGCCAGCAGACTTACGACAGGGGGCTGGTACGAGCAGTACTTC
TRBV27,-,-,TRBJ2-5,CASRTGGPQETQYF,TGTGCCAGCAGGACGGGGGGCCCACAAGAGACCCAGTACTTC
TRBV6-6,TRBD1,-,TRBJ1-5,CASSSGQGGNQPQHF,TGTGCCAGCAGTTCGGGACAGGGAGGGAATCAGCCCCAGCATTTT
TRBV18,TRBD2,-,TRBJ2-1,CASSPRGGRAQEQFF,TGTGCCAGCTCACCACGGGGCGGGAGGGCCCAGGAGCAGTTCTTC
TRBV5-4,TRBD2,-,TRBJ2-1,CASSPLGTIYNEQFF,TGTGCCAGCAGCCCCCTCGGGACTATTTACAATGAGCAGTTCTTC
TRBV5-8,-,-,TRBJ2-1,CASSPGTSSYNEQFF,TGTGCCAGCAGCCCAGGGACAAGCTCCTACAATGAGCAGTTCTTC
TRBV7-2,-,-,TRBJ2-7,CASSLLRGPSLSYEQYF,TGTGCCAGCAGCTTATTGCGGGGACCTTCCCTCTCCTACGAGCAGTACTTC
TRBV7-2,-,-,TRBJ1-2,CASSLGGGADYGYTF,TGTGCCAGCAGCTTAGGGGGGGGCGCGGACTATGGCTACACCTTC
TRBV28,-,-,TRBJ1-1,CASSSRGYMNTEAFF,TGTGCCAGCAGTAGCAGGGGCTACATGAACACTGAAGCTTTCTTT
TRBV28,-,-,TRBJ2-3,CASGRDQDYTDTQYF,TGTGCCAGCGGCCGGGACCAGGACTACACAGATACGCAGTATTTT
TRBV11-2,TRBD1,-,TRBJ2-1,CASSLGWTGYSSYNEQFF,TGTGCCAGCAGCTTAGGATGGACAGGCTATAGCTCCTACAATGAGCAGTTCTTC
TRBV5-1,-,-,TRBJ1-1,CASSLYRNLMNTEAFF,TGCGCCAGCAGCTTGTACAGAAACTTAATGAACACTGAAGCTTTCTTT
TRBV7-9,-,-,TRBJ1-4,CASSSLAVEKLFF,TGTGCCAGCAGCTCGTTAGCTGTAGAAAAACTGTTTTTT
TRBV15,-,-,TRBJ2-3,CATSRDKQGATQYF,TGTGCCACCAGCAGAGATAAGCAAGGAGCAACGCAGTATTTT
TRBV3-1/TRBV3-2,TRBD1,-,TRBJ1-6,CASSQTGAFSPLHF,TGTGCCAGCAGCCAGACAGGGGCTTTTTCACCCCTCCACTTT
TRBV2,TRBD2,-,TRBJ2-1,CASSESGLAGGEQFF,TGTGCCAGCAGCGAATCCGGACTAGCGGGAGGCGAGCAGTTCTTC
TRBV12-3/TRBV12-4,TRBD1,-,TRBJ2-1,CASRFPPGQGSFF,TGTGCCAGCAGGTTCCCACCGGGACAGGGATCGTTCTTC
TRBV3-1/TRBV3-2,TRBD2,-,TRBJ2-2,CASRGLAGVVGELFF,TGTGCCAGCAGGGGACTAGCGGGAGTGGTCGGGGAGCTGTTTTTT
TRBV14,TRBD2,once,TRBJ2-3,CASSPAGGRGDTQYF,TGTGCCAGCAGCCCAGCGGGGGGCCGGGGAGATACGCAGTATTTT
TRBV5-1,TRBD2,-,TRBJ2-1,CASSLAPTGGYNEQFF,TGCGCCAGCAGCTTGGCTCCCACGGGGGGCTACAATGAGCAGTTCTTC
TRBV7-2,TRBD1,-,TRBJ2-2,CASSFTGGNTGELFF,TGTGCCAGCAGCTTTACAGGGGGCAACACCGGGGAGCTGTTTTTT
TRBV18,TRBD2,once,TRBJ2-7,CASSPPLVGTSGVGEQYF,TGTGCCAGCTCACCACCGCTTGTAGGGACTAGCGGTGTGGGCGAGCAGTACTTC
TRBV7-7,TRBD1,-,TRBJ2-3,CASSPGTGGTDTQYF,TGTGCCAGCAGCCCCGGGACAGGGGGCACAGATACGCAGTATTTT
TRBV9,-,-,TRBJ2-7,CASSEGTSPVHEQYF,TGTGCCAGCAGCGAGGGGACTTCCCCGGTCCACGAGCAGTACTTC
TRBV7-2,-,-,TRBJ1-2,CASSPRTVFNDGYTF,TGTGCCAGCAGCCCTAGGACAGTTTTTAACGATGGCTACACCTTC
TRBV28,TRBD1,-,TRBJ1-2,CASSSTGRGYTF,TGTGCCAGCAGTTCGACAGGGAGAGGCTACACCTTC
TRBV15,TRBD2,-,TRBJ2-1,CATRPGREGGYNEQFF,TGTGCCACCAGACCTGGGCGGGAGGGGGGCTACAATGAGCAGTTCTTC
TRBV5-1,TRBD1,-,TRBJ1-1,CASSLTPQGQANTEAFF,TGCGCCAGCAGCTTGACGCCCCAAGGACAGGCGAACACTGAAGCTTTCTTT
TRBV5-4,TRBD2,-,TRBJ2-7,CASSTGGSSYEQYF,TGTGCCAGCAGCACGGGCGGGAGCTCCTACGAGCAGTACTTC
TRBV5-1,-,few,TRBJ2-1,CASSLEAGTVNEQFF,TGCGCCAGCAGCTTGGAAGCAGGTACAGTCAATGAGCAGTTCTTC
TRBV5-1,TRBD2,-,TRBJ2-1,CASSLGASGRLNVYEQFF,TGCGCCAGCAGCTTAGGGGCTAGCGGGAGACTGAACGTGTATGAGCAGTTCTTC
TRBV27,-,-,TRBJ1-2,CASSLHAGRSSYGYTF,TGTGCCAGCAGTTTACACGCGGGACGGAGTTCCTATGGCTACACCTTC
TRBV3-1/TRBV3-2,TRBD1,once,TRBJ1-6,CASSQMDRGGSPLHF,TGTGCCAGCAGCCAGATGGACAGGGGAGGTTCACCCCTCCACTTT
TRBV18,-,-,TRBJ2-1,CASSPLPFKSSYNEQFF,TGTGCCAGCTCACCACTTCCCTTTAAGAGCTCCTACAATGAGCAGTTCTTC
TRBV7-2,TRBD2,-,TRBJ2-1,CASSPTGGRRYNEQFF,TGTGCCAGCAGCCCTACCGGCGGGAGGCGTTACAATGAGCAGTTCTTC
TRBV3-1/TRBV3-2,TRBD1,-,TRBJ1-6,CASSLGQQNSPLHF,TGTGCCAGCAGCCTGGGACAGCAGAATTCACCCCTCCACTTT
TRBV2,TRBD2,-,TRBJ2-2,CASSRTSVGFTGELFF,TGTGCCAGCAGCCGGACTAGCGTAGGATTCACCGGGGAGCTGTTTTTT